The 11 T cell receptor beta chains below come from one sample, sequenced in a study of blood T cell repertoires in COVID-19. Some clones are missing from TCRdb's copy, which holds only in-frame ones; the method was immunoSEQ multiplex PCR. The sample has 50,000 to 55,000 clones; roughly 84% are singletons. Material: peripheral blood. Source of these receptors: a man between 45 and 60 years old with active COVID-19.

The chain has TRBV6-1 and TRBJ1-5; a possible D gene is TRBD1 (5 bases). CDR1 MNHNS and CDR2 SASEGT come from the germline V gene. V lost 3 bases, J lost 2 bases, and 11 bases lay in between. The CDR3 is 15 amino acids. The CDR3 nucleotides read TGTGCCAGCAGTGACAGGGTGCCGGGCAATCAGCCCCAGCATTTT. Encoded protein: CASSDRVPGNQPQHF.

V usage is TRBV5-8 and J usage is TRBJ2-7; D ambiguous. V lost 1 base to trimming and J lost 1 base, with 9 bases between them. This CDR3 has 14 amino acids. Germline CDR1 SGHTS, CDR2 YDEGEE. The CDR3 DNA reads TGTGCCAGCAGCTTGTCGACTGAATCCTACGAGCAGTACTTC. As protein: CASSLSTESYEQYF.

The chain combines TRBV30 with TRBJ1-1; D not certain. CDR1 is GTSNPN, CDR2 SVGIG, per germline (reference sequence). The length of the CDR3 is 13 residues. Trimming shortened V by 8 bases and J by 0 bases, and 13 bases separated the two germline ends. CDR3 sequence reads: CADRRRVNTEAFF. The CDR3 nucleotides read TGTGCCGATCGGCGACGGGTGAACACTGAAGCTTTCTTT.

This CDR3 is CSVVDGAQFF. Written as DNA, the CDR3 is TGCAGCGTTGTTGATGGGGCTCAGTTCTTC. V usage is TRBV29-1 and J usage is TRBJ2-1; tentatively, D is TRBD1 (5 bases). The ends were cut back, 4 bases at V and 13 bases at J, with 11 bases in the middle. Germline values: CDR1 SQVTM, CDR2 ANQGSEA. The CDR3 sequence is 10 residues long.

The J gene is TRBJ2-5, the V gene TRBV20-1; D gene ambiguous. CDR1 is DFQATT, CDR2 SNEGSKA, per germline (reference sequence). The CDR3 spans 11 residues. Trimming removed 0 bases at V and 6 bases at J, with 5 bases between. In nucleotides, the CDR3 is TGCAGTGCTAGAGATGTAAAGACCCAGTACTTC. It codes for CSARDVKTQYF.

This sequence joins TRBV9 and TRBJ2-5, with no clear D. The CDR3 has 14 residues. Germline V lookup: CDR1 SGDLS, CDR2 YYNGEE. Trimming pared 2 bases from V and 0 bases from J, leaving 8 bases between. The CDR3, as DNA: TGTGCCAGCAGCGTTACAGACAACCAAGAGACCCAGTACTTC. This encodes CASSVTDNQETQYF.

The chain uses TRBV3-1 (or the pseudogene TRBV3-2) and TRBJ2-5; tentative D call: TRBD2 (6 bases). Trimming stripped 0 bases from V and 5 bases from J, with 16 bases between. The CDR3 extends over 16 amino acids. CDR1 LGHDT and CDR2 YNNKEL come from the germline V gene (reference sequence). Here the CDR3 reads CASSQETRKGTETQYF. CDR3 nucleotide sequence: TGTGCCAGCAGCCAAGAAACAAGAAAGGGGACTGAGACCCAGTACTTC.

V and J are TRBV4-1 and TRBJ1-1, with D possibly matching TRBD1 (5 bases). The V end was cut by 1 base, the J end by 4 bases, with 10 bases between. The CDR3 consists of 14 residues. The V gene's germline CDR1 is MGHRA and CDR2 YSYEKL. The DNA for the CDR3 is TGCGCCAGCAGCCAAGTCCAGGGTGTCACTGAAGCTTTCTTT. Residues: CASSQVQGVTEAFF.

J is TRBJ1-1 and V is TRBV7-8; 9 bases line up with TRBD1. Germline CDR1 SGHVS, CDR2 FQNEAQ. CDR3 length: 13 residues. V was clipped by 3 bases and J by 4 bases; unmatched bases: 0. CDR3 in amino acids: CASSLTGGTEAFF. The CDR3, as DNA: TGTGCCAGCAGCTTGACAGGGGGCACTGAAGCTTTCTTT.

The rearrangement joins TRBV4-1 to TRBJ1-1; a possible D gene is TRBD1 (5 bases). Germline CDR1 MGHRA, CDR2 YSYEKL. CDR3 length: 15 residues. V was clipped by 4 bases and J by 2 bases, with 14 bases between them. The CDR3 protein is CASSRSKGFNTEAFF. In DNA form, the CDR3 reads TGCGCCAGCAGCCGGTCTAAGGGGTTTAACACTGAAGCTTTCTTT.

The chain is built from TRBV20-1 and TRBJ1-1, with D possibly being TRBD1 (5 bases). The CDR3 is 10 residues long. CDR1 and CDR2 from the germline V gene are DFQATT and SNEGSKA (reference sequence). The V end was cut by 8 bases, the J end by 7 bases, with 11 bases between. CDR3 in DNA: TGCAGTACCGGACACCGTGAAGCTTTCTTT. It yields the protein CSTGHREAFF.